Listed below are T cell receptor beta chains from one sample, sequenced in a study of blood T cell repertoires in COVID-19. The protocol was immunoSEQ multiplex PCR, while the TCRdb copy is restricted to in-frame clones and leaves out a portion. This table holds a few hundred thousand clones, more than 90% found once. The sequenced material came from PBMCs or T cells enriched from blood (not recorded which). The receptor source for this set is a woman in her thirties who had recovered from COVID-19. Each CDR3 is given with its conserved first and last residue. A D gene is named only where the DNA matches it firmly. The size of a clone is reported for some rows only, either as once, few or many, or as a class for expanded clones.

clone size,J gene,D gene,V gene,CDR3 DNA,CDR3 protein
-,TRBJ2-3,TRBD2,TRBV7-3,TGTGCCAGCAGCTCCGGGGGGGCCGAAGATACGCAGTATTTT,CASSSGGAEDTQYF
-,TRBJ2-3,-,TRBV28,TGTGCCAGCAGTTTATCGTTGGGGCGCACAGATACGCAGTATTTT,CASSLSLGRTDTQYF
-,TRBJ1-1,-,TRBV27,TGTGCCAGCCTACCCTGGGCCGGGGGGATGAACACTGAAGCTTTCTTT,CASLPWAGGMNTEAFF
-,TRBJ2-1,-,TRBV6-1,TGTGCCAGCAGTGATACAGGGTTTCTGCATGAGCAGTTCTTC,CASSDTGFLHEQFF
-,TRBJ2-3,TRBD1,TRBV3-1/TRBV3-2,TGTGCCAGCAGCCAAAGGTCACCCAACAGGGGGCGCAGGGCAGATACGCAGTATTTT,CASSQRSPNRGRRADTQYF
-,TRBJ1-1,-,TRBV7-9,TGTGCCAGCAGCTTAGCGACAGGCATAACTGAAGCTTTCTTT,CASSLATGITEAFF
-,TRBJ2-7,TRBD1,TRBV10-3,TGTGCCATCGCTGGGTCGCTCGGACAGGCGAACTACGAGCAGTACTTC,CAIAGSLGQANYEQYF
-,TRBJ2-7,-,TRBV28,TGTGCCAGCAGTTTCTTGGGGGGGGGCCAGGGCGAGCAGTACTTC,CASSFLGGGQGEQYF
-,TRBJ2-5,-,TRBV28,TGTGCCAGCAGTTTCCGGGAGTATCGAGAGACCCAGTACTTC,CASSFREYRETQYF
once,TRBJ2-5,-,TRBV12-3/TRBV12-4,TGTGCCAGCAGTTTACCCAGGGAGACCCAGTACTTC,CASSLPRETQYF
-,TRBJ2-3,TRBD2,TRBV19,TGTGCCAGTAGGCCTAGACTAGCGGGAGGGGAAGATACGCAGTATTTT,CASRPRLAGGEDTQYF
-,TRBJ1-2,-,TRBV24-1,TGTGCCACCAGTGGGAACAGCAAAGTTGGCTACACCTTC,CATSGNSKVGYTF
-,TRBJ2-2,TRBD2,TRBV6-6,TGTGCCAGCAGTTACCAGCGGGGAACCGGGGAGCTGTTTTTT,CASSYQRGTGELFF
-,TRBJ1-6,-,TRBV28,TGTGCCAGCAGGGGGGAGGTGCCCTATAATTCACCCCTCCACTTT,CASRGEVPYNSPLHF